This T cell receptor beta chain derives from a study of identical twins. TCRdb analysed the 5' RACE reads with MiXCR anew, one entry per CDR3 protein. The table includes about 530,000 distinct CDR3 sequences, 20% to 25% detected once. The V and J ends lost 3 bases and 5 bases, in that order; junction bases with no gene match: 11. CDR3 length: 16 amino acids. The germline CDR1 and CDR2 sequences are DFQATT and SNEGSKA (reference sequence). These same data were also listed under a study on yellow fever vaccine responses in identical twins. That work adds: Convergence reportedly seemed to mark part of the twins' vaccine T cell response, with personalization marking the rest.

The V call is TRBV20-1, the J call TRBJ2-5, with 11 nucleotides matching TRBD2. The receptor was derived from a young woman in good health. Material for sequencing was CD4+ T cells sorted from blood. The CDR3 nucleotides are TGCAGTGCTAGCTTGACTAGCGGGGCCCATGGGGAGACCCAGTACTTC. Amino acids: CSASLTSGAHGETQYF.